Below, 5 T cell receptor beta chains from the same sample are listed, as sequenced in a study of radiation and T cells in renal cell carcinoma. TCRdb's copy holds only in-frame clones and misses some; the assay was immunoSEQ multiplex PCR. The data show fewer than 200,000 clones, around 90% seen once. Time point defined: blood 4 weeks post-SBRT, at nephrectomy. Treatment specified: 15 Gy SBRT to primary tumor, nephrectomy 4 weeks later. Specimen: blood, collected from a patient whose treatment included radiotherapy and nephrectomy. These receptors all stem from a woman aged 45-60 years with renal cell carcinoma.

This rearrangement joins TRBV7-2 to TRBJ2-7, with 8 bases identical to TRBD2. The CDR3 runs 13 residues. V trimming: 6 bases; J trimming: 3 bases; junction bases outside the gene matches: 4. Germline V lookup: CDR1 SGHTA, CDR2 FQGNSA. As DNA, the CDR3 is TGTGCCAGCAGAGAGCGGGGGAACTACGAGCAGTACTTC. It translates to CASRERGNYEQYF.

V and J are TRBV18 and TRBJ2-1, with 7 bases lining up with TRBD1. This CDR3 has 14 residues. Germline CDR1 is KGHSH and CDR2 is LQKENI. V lost 3 bases, J lost 7 bases, and 6 bases stayed unmatched. The DNA of the CDR3 is TGTGCCAGCTCACCCGACAGGGTTGAAAATGAGCAGTTCTTC. Translated, it gives CASSPDRVENEQFF.

V and J are TRBV6-6 and TRBJ1-1, with D uncertain. V was cut by 2 bases and J by 2 bases, with 9 bases left in between. Germline V CDR1 and CDR2: MNHNY, SVGAGI (reference sequence). The CDR3 length is 14 residues. Here the CDR3 reads CASSYLRINTEAFF. In nucleotides, the CDR3 is TGTGCCAGCAGTTACCTAAGGATAAACACTGAAGCTTTCTTT.

This clone has only a few counts. J is TRBJ1-3 and V is TRBV7-6; maybe TRBD1 (5 bases). Trimming removed 5 bases from V and 0 bases from J, with 11 bases in between. The germline V gene has CDR1 SGHVS and CDR2 FNYEAQ. The CDR3 is 15 residues long. CDR3 loop: CASSPTGTSGNTIYF. CDR3 sequence (DNA): TGTGCCAGCAGCCCCACAGGAACCTCTGGAAACACCATATATTTT. The whole variable domain, filled in from reference TRBV7-6 and TRBJ1-3, reads GAGVSQSPRYKVTKRGQDVALRCDPISGHVSLYWYRQALGQGPEFLTYFNYEAQQDKSGLPNDRFSAERPEGSISTLTIQRTEQRDSAMYRCASSPTGTSGNTIYFGEGSWLTVV.

The gene calls are TRBV10-3 and TRBJ2-7; D remains unclear. There are 12 residues in the CDR3. CDR1 is ENHRY and CDR2 is SYGVKD in the germline V gene. V was clipped by 0 bases and J by 3 bases, with 3 bases between them. This chain's CDR3 is CAISESLYEQYF. As DNA, the CDR3 is TGTGCCATCAGTGAGTCCCTCTACGAGCAGTACTTC.